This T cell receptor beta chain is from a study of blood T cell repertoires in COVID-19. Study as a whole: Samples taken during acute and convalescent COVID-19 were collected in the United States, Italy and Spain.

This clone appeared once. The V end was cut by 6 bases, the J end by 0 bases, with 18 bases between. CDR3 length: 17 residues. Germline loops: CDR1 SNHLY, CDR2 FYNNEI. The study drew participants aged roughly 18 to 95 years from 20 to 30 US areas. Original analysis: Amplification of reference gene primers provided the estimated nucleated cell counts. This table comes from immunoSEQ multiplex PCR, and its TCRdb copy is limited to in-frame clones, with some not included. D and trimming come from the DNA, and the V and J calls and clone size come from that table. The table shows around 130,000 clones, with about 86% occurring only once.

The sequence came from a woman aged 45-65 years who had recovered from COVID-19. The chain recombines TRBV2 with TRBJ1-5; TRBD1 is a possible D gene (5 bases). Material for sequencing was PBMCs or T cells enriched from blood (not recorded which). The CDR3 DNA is TGTGCCAGCAGGGTCATTGGGGGGGATATTAGCAATCAGCCCCAGCATTTT. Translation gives CASRVIGGDISNQPQHF.